Below, one T cell receptor beta chain is given with its context. Clones were sequenced by immunoSEQ multiplex PCR, and TCRdb holds only the in-frame ones, with some missing. The sample has roughly 360,000 clones, 81% seen once. Germline lookup yields CDR1 GTSNPN and CDR2 SVGIG (reference sequence). The germline V and J ends were trimmed by 7 bases and 3 bases, with 10 bases remaining between them. The CDR3 contains 12 residues. This sample stems from a study of blood T cell repertoires in COVID-19. Looking at the study overall: Samples of COVID-19 (acute and convalescent) were obtained from the United States, Italy and Spain.

The rearrangement links TRBV30 to TRBJ1-3, with D possibly being TRBD1 (6 bases). The specimen was peripheral blood. This TCR was sampled from a human donor with acute or convalescent COVID-19. The donor label of this sample is uncertain. The CDR3 protein is CAFYRVGNTIYF. The CDR3 DNA reads TGTGCCTTTTACAGGGTTGGAAACACCATATATTTT.